This TCR beta chain was sequenced during a study of blood T cell repertoires in COVID-19. Study-wide background: Samples came from the United States, Italy and Spain, spanning acute and convalescent COVID-19. PBMCs, B-cell-depleted T cells, or T cells were the source of the cDNA or gDNA that made up the material.

Clones were sequenced by immunoSEQ multiplex PCR, and TCRdb holds only the in-frame ones, with some missing. Found here are approximately 260,000 clones, just under 90% of them singletons; the top ten hold more than 1.5%. This CDR3 has 12 residues. Per germline, CDR1 ENHRY and CDR2 SYGVKD. Trimming left V 7 bases short and J 7 bases short, with 11 bases between. The study drew participants aged about 18 to 89 years from roughly 25 US areas. Cohort assignment relied on participant-reported clinical history. V usage is TRBV10-3 and J usage is TRBJ2-1; a weak D match, TRBD2 (6 bases). Sequenced input: PBMCs or T cells enriched from blood (not recorded which). The clonotype comes from a woman between 55 and 75 years old who had recovered from COVID-19. CDR3 DNA: TGTGCCATCACGGGGGATGTGAATGAGCAGTTCTTC. This gives the protein CAITGDVNEQFF.